These T cell receptor beta chains were read from a single sample in a study of blood T cell repertoires in COVID-19. The data were produced by immunoSEQ multiplex PCR, yet TCRdb's version contains in-frame clones alone and is incomplete. The repertoire has under 500,000 clones, roughly 87% of them found once; the top ten carry nearly 2%. Sequenced: PBMCs or T cells enriched from blood (not recorded which). Receptors originate from a woman under 30 with acute COVID-19. Each CDR3 is given with its conserved first and last residue. A D gene is named only where the DNA matches it firmly. Expanded clones are given a class, and other clones once, few, many or no size at all.

>NA|NA|TRBJ2-7|TRBV2
TGTGCCAGCAGTGATGGCGGGGTAGTCCCCTACGAGCAGTACTTC
CASSDGGVVPYEQYF
>TRBD1|NA|TRBJ2-7|TRBV5-1
TGCGCCAGCAGCCCCCCTTTGGGACAGGGGGCCACCTACGAGCAGTACTTC
CASSPPLGQGATYEQYF
>TRBD2|NA|TRBJ2-7|TRBV28
TGTGCCAGCAGTTTCAGCAGAGGACTAGCGGGAGTACGGCCCTACGAGCAGTACTTC
CASSFSRGLAGVRPYEQYF
>NA|NA|TRBJ2-7|TRBV7-9
TGTGCCAGCAGCTTGGAAACTAGCTCCTACGAGCAGTACTTC
CASSLETSSYEQYF
>TRBD1|NA|TRBJ1-2|TRBV2
TGTGCCAGCACCAGGGACAGAGGAAACTATGGCTACACCTTC
CASTRDRGNYGYTF
>NA|once|TRBJ2-7|TRBV24-1
TGTGCCACCAGTGAGGGGGCAGGACCCTCCTACGAGCAGTACTTC
CATSEGAGPSYEQYF
>NA|NA|TRBJ1-6|TRBV6-4
TGTGCCAGCAGTAAGGACACCAGGACCTATTCACCCCTCCACTTT
CASSKDTRTYSPLHF
>NA|NA|TRBJ2-7|TRBV12-3/TRBV12-4
TGTGCCAGCAGTTTTAGAGGGCACTACGAGCAGTACTTC
CASSFRGHYEQYF
>NA|NA|TRBJ2-3|TRBV24-1
TGTGCCACCAGTGTCCGGGGGAACACAGATACGCAGTATTTT
CATSVRGNTDTQYF
>TRBD1|NA|TRBJ1-1|TRBV9
TGTGCCAGCAGCGTAGGGAGGGGGCGGGACACTGAAGCTTTCTTT
CASSVGRGRDTEAFF
>TRBD1|NA|TRBJ2-7|TRBV28
TGTGCCACTACAACTCCCCGGGACAGTGACTACGAGCAGTACTTC
CATTTPRDSDYEQYF
>NA|NA|TRBJ1-2|TRBV11-2
TGTGCCAGCAGGGCACTCCAGGGCAGTCCCTATGGCTACACCTTC
CASRALQGSPYGYTF
>NA|few|TRBJ1-1|TRBV19
TGTGCCAGTAGTATATGGTTGGGGCGAGAGAACACTGAAGCTTTCTTT
CASSIWLGRENTEAFF
>NA|NA|TRBJ1-3|TRBV5-1
TGCGCCAGCAGCTTGGACGGGGGAAACACCATATATTTT
CASSLDGGNTIYF
>NA|NA|TRBJ1-4|TRBV6-5
TGTGCCAGCAGTTACTCTTGGGGGCTGAAGGAAAAACTGTTTTTT
CASSYSWGLKEKLFF
>TRBD1|NA|TRBJ2-7|TRBV13
TGTGCCAGCAGCTTTGTGGGACAGGCGTCCTACGAGCAGTACTTC
CASSFVGQASYEQYF
>NA|once|TRBJ1-1|TRBV18
TGTGCCAGCTCACCCTTGAACACTGAAGCTTTCTTT
CASSPLNTEAFF
>NA|NA|TRBJ2-3|TRBV29-1
TGCAGCGTCGCGACAGATACGCAGTATTTT
CSVATDTQYF